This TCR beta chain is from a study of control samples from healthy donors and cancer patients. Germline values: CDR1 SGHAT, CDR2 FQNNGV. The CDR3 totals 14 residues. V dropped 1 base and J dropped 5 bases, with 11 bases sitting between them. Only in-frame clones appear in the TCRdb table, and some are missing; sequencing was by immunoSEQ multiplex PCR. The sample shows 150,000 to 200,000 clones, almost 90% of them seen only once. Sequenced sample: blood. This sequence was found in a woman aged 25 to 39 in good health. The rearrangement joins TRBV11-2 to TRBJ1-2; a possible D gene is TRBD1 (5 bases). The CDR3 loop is CASSLGGSGYGYTF. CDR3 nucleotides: TGTGCCAGCAGCTTAGGGGGGTCGGGTTATGGCTACACCTTC. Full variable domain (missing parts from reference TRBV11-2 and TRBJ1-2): EAGVAQSPRYKIIEKRQSVAFWCNPISGHATLYWYQQILGQGPKLLIQFQNNGVVDDSQLPKDRFSAERLKGVDSTLKIQPAKLEDSAVYLCASSLGGSGYGYTFGSGTRLTVV.